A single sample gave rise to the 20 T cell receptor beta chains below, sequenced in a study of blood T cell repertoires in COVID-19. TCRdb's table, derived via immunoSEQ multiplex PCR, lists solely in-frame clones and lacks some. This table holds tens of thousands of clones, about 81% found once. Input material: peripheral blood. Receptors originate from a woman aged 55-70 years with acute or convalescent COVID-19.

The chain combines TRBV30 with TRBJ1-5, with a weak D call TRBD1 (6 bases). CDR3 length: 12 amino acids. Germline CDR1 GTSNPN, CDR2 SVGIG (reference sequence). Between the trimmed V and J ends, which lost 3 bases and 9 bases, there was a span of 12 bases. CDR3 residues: CAWSTGLGPQHF. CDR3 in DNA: TGTGCCTGGAGCACAGGGCTCGGGCCCCAGCATTTT.

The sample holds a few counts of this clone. The CDR3 protein is CASSYSWTGPGELFF. The CDR3 DNA reads TGTGCCAGCAGTTACTCCTGGACAGGTCCCGGGGAGCTGTTTTTT. V gene TRBV6-5 combines with J gene TRBJ2-2; 7 bases agree with TRBD1. CDR3 size: 15 residues. Losses at the gene ends were 0 bases for V and 6 bases for J; bases not matched to a gene: 4. Germline lookup yields CDR1 MNHEY and CDR2 SVGAGI.

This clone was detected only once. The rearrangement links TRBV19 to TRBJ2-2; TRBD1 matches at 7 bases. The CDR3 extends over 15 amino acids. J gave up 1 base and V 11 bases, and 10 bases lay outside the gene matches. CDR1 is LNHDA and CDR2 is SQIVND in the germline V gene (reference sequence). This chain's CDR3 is CASRPDRENTGELFF. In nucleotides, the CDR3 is TGTGCCTCCCGCCCCGACAGGGAGAACACCGGGGAGCTGTTTTTT.

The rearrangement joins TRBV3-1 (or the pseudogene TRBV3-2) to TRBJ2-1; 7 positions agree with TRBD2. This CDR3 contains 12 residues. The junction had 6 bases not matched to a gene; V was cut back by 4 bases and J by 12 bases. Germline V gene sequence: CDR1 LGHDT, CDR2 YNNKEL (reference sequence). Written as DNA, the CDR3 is TGTGCCAGCAGCCCCCTAGGGGAGGGGCAGTTCTTC. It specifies CASSPLGEGQFF.

The CDR3 region has the DNA TGTGCCATCAGTGAGGCCATCGGGGTGCGGCCCCAGTACTTC. Protein product: CAISEAIGVRPQYF. V usage is TRBV10-3 and J usage is TRBJ2-7; possible D gene TRBD2, 5 bases. The ends were cut back, 2 bases at V and 10 bases at J, with 18 bases in the middle. CDR3 size: 14 residues. From germline, CDR1 is ENHRY and CDR2 SYGVKD.

The CDR3 sequence: CASLGTGRKEQFF. The DNA of the CDR3 is TGCGCCAGCCTCGGGACAGGCCGAAAGGAGCAGTTCTTC. This chain links TRBV5-1 with TRBJ2-1, with 8 bases aligning to TRBD1. The CDR3 loop spans 13 amino acids. V shed 7 bases, J shed 10 bases, and the junction held 10 bases outside the gene matches. CDR1 is SGHRS, CDR2 YFSETQ, per germline.

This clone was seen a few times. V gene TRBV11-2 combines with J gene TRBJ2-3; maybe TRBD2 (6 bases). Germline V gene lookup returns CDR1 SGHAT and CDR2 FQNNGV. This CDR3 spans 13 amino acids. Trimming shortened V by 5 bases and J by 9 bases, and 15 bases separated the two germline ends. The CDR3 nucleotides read TGTGCCAGCAGCCCAGCGGGCCTAGAGACGCAGTATTTT. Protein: CASSPAGLETQYF. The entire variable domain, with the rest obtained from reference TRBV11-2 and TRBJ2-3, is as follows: EAGVAQSPRYKIIEKRQSVAFWCNPISGHATLYWYQQILGQGPKLLIQFQNNGVVDDSQLPKDRFSAERLKGVDSTLKIQPAKLEDSAVYLCASSPAGLETQYFGPGTRLTVL.

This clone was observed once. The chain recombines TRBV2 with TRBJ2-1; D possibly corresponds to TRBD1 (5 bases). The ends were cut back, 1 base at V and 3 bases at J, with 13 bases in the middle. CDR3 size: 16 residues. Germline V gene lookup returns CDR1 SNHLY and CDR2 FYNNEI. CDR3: CASSEGDRKDYNEQFF. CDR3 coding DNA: TGTGCCAGCAGTGAAGGTGACAGAAAGGACTACAATGAGCAGTTCTTC.

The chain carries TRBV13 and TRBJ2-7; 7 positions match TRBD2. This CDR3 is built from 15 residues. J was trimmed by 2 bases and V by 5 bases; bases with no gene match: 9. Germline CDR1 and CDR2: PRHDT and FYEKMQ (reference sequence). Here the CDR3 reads CASSPLGEGTYEQYF. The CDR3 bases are TGTGCCAGCAGCCCCCTAGGGGAGGGGACCTACGAGCAGTACTTC.

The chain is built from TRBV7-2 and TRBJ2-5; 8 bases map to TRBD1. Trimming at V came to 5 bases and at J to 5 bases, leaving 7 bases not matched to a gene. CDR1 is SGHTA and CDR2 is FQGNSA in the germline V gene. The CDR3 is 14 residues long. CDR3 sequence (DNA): TGTGCCAGCAGCGCAGGGGGCGGGCGCGAGACCCAGTACTTC. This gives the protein CASSAGGGRETQYF. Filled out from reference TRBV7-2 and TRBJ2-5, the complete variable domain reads GAGVSQSPSNKVTEKGKDVELRCDPISGHTALYWYRQSLGQGLEFLIYFQGNSAPDKSGLPSDRFSAERTGGSVSTLTIQRTQQEDSAVYLCASSAGGGRETQYFGPGTRLLVL.

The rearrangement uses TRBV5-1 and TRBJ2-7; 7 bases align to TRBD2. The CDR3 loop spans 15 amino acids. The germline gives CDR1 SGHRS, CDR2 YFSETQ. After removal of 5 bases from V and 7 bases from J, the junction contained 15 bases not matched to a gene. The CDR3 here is CASRLLGLPADEQYF. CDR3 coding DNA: TGCGCCAGCAGGCTGCTGGGACTACCGGCTGATGAGCAGTACTTC.

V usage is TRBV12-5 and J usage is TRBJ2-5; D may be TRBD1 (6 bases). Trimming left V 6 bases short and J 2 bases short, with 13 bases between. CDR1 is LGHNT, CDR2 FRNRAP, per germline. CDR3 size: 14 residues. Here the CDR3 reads CASGPIGQQETQYF. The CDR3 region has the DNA TGTGCTAGTGGCCCGATCGGACAGCAAGAGACCCAGTACTTC.

The CDR3 nucleotides are TGTGCCAGCAGCCTCCCGGGGGGTGGCTACACCTTC. Translating it yields CASSLPGGGYTF. The chain couples TRBV7-9 to TRBJ1-2; D perhaps matches TRBD1 (5 bases). From germline, CDR1 is SEHNR and CDR2 FQNEAQ (reference sequence). V lost 5 bases to trimming and J lost 7 bases, with 11 bases between them. CDR3 length: 12 residues.

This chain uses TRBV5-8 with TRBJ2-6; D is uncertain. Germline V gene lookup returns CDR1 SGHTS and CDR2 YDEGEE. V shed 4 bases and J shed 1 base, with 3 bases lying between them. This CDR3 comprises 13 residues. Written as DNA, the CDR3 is TGTGCCAGCAGCCAATCTGGGGCCAACGTCCTGACTTTC. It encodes CASSQSGANVLTF.

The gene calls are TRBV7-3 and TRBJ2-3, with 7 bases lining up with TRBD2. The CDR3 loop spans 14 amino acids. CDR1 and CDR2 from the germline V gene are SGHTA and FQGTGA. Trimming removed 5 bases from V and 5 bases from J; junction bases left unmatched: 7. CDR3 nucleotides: TGTGCCAGCAGCCTCGTCGGGGGGTTAGATACGCAGTATTTT. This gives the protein CASSLVGGLDTQYF.

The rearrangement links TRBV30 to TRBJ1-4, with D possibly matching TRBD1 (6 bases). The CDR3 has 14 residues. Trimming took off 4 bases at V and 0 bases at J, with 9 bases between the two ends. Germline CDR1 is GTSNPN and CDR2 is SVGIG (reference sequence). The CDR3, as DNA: TGTGCCTGGAACAGGGACCCAACTAATGAAAAACTGTTTTTT. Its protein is CAWNRDPTNEKLFF.

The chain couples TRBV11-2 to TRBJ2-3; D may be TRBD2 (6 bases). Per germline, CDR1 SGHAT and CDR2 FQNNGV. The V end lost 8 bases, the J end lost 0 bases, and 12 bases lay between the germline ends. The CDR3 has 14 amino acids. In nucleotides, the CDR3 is TGTGCCAGCGCCCGGGACTTCAGCACAGATACGCAGTATTTT. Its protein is CASARDFSTDTQYF.

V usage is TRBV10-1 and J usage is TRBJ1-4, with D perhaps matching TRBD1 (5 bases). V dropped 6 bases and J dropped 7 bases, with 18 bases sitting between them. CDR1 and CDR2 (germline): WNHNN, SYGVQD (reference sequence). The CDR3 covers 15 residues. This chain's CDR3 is CASRDLGRESEKLFF. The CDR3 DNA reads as TGCGCCAGCAGAGACTTAGGCAGGGAAAGTGAAAAACTGTTTTTT.

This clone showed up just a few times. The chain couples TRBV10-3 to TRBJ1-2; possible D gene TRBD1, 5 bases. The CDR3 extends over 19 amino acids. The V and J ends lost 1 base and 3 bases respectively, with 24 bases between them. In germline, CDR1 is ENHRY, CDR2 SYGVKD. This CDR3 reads CAISELQLLSRSGDYGYTF. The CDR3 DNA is TGTGCCATCAGTGAGTTACAATTATTGAGTCGGTCGGGGGACTATGGCTACACCTTC.

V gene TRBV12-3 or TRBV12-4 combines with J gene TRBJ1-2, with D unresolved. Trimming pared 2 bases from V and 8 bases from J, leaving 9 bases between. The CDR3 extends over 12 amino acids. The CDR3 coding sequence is TGTGCCAGCAGTTTATTTACAATCGGCTACACCTTC. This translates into CASSLFTIGYTF.